These T cell receptor beta chains were read from a single sample in a study of T cell repertoires in cytomegalovirus infection. From the reads, TCRdb called clonotypes with MiXCR, one entry per CDR3 protein. The data hold around 100,000 distinct CDR3 sequences, with over 9% observed a single time. These receptors are not linked to any known antigen. Sequenced material: PBMCs, sequenced either directly or after in vitro stimulation (not recorded which). These receptors were obtained from a human donor in good health (CMV status not recorded). Some clones in this sample may be carry-over from other donors' samples. CDR3s include the opening cysteine and the closing phenylalanine or tryptophan. A D gene is named only where the DNA matches it firmly. A clone size is listed for some rows: how often the clone was seen (once, few, many), or a class if it is expanded.

CDR3: CASSYMGSAVAEQFF
DNA: TGTGCCAGCAGTTACATGGGGTCTGCCGTGGCGGAGCAGTTCTTC
J: TRBJ2-1
V: TRBV6-5
size: many
D: NA
length: 15

CDR3: CASSPGTSGGWGYQETQYF
DNA: TGTGCCAGCAGTCCCGGGACTAGCGGGGGGTGGGGTTACCAAGAGACCCAGTACTTC
J: TRBJ2-5
V: TRBV27
size: NA
D: TRBD2
length: 19

CDR3: CASTSSGLALNEQFF
DNA: TGTGCCAGCACCTCTTCGGGACTAGCGCTGAATGAGCAGTTCTTC
J: TRBJ2-1
V: TRBV12-3/TRBV12-4
size: many
D: TRBD2
length: 15

CDR3: CASSRGGLAGGETQYF
DNA: TGTGCCAGCAGCCGGGGGGGACTAGCGGGAGGAGAGACCCAGTACTTC
J: TRBJ2-5
V: TRBV12-3/TRBV12-4
size: few
D: TRBD2
length: 16

CDR3: CAWSPGTEQETQYF
DNA: TGTGCCTGGAGTCCAGGGACAGAACAAGAGACCCAGTACTTC
J: TRBJ2-5
V: TRBV30
size: many
D: TRBD1
length: 14

CDR3: CASSSPGQGANIQYF
DNA: TGTGCCAGCAGCTCCCCGGGACAGGGGGCAAACATTCAGTACTTC
J: TRBJ2-4
V: TRBV11-2
size: many
D: TRBD1
length: 15

CDR3: CATSTGEPNEKLFF
DNA: TGTGCCACCAGCACAGGGGAGCCTAATGAAAAACTGTTTTTT
J: TRBJ1-4
V: TRBV15
size: many
D: NA
length: 14

CDR3: CASSSRTGRGEQFF
DNA: TGTGCCAGCAGCTCCCGGACAGGGAGAGGTGAGCAGTTCTTC
J: TRBJ2-1
V: TRBV11-2
size: many
D: TRBD1
length: 14

CDR3: CASSARGTTNPYNEQFF
DNA: TGTGCCAGCAGCGCCCGCGGGACTACCAACCCCTACAATGAGCAGTTCTTC
J: TRBJ2-1
V: TRBV7-8
size: many
D: TRBD2
length: 17

CDR3: CASSLEAATYNEQFF
DNA: TGTGCCAGCAGCTTAGAAGCGGCCACCTACAATGAGCAGTTCTTC
J: TRBJ2-1
V: TRBV7-6
size: many
D: NA
length: 15

CDR3: CASSVLDSNQPQHF
DNA: TGTGCCAGCAGCGTTTTGGATAGCAATCAGCCCCAGCATTTT
J: TRBJ1-5
V: TRBV7-9
size: NA
D: NA
length: 14

CDR3: CASSLDRFSSPQHF
DNA: TGTGCCAGCAGCTTAGACAGGTTTTCATCTCCCCAGCATTTT
J: TRBJ1-5
V: TRBV7-2
size: many
D: NA
length: 14

CDR3: CASSIQPVDQPQHF
DNA: TGTGCCAGTAGTATACAGCCCGTCGATCAGCCCCAGCATTTT
J: TRBJ1-5
V: TRBV19
size: many
D: NA
length: 14

CDR3: CASSRSREREVPFRETQYF
DNA: TGTGCCAGCAGCCGCTCCCGGGAGCGGGAGGTACCTTTTCGGGAGACCCAGTACTTC
J: TRBJ2-5
V: TRBV11-2
size: many
D: TRBD2
length: 19

CDR3: CASRPTGTSGGTSTDTQYF
DNA: TGTGCCAGCAGACCGACCGGGACTAGCGGAGGAACTAGCACAGATACGCAGTATTTT
J: TRBJ2-3
V: TRBV5-4
size: few
D: TRBD2
length: 19

CDR3: CASSLQKGSQPQHF
DNA: TGTGCCAGCAGCTTACAAAAGGGATCTCAGCCCCAGCATTTT
J: TRBJ1-5
V: TRBV7-2
size: many
D: NA
length: 14

CDR3: CASSQNLLAYNEQFF
DNA: TGCGCCAGCAGCCAAAACCTACTAGCCTACAATGAGCAGTTCTTC
J: TRBJ2-1
V: TRBV4-1
size: few
D: NA
length: 15

CDR3: CASSSRGGVYGYTF
DNA: TGTGCCAGCAGCTCAAGGGGGGGGGTCTATGGCTACACCTTC
J: TRBJ1-2
V: TRBV7-3
size: many
D: NA
length: 14

CDR3: CASSFGWMGEQYF
DNA: TGTGCCAGCAGTTTCGGGTGGATGGGCGAGCAGTACTTC
J: TRBJ2-7
V: TRBV25-1
size: NA
D: NA
length: 13

CDR3: CASSWEGRMEAEAFF
DNA: TGCGCCAGCAGCTGGGAAGGCAGGATGGAGGCTGAAGCTTTCTTT
J: TRBJ1-1
V: TRBV5-1
size: many
D: NA
length: 15

CDR3: CASSPRGGSSDTQYF
DNA: TGTGCTAGCAGCCCCAGGGGGGGAAGCTCAGATACGCAGTATTTT
J: TRBJ2-3
V: TRBV7-7
size: few
D: NA
length: 15

CDR3: CASSEGMSSYNSPLHF
DNA: TGTGCCAGTAGTGAGGGGATGAGCTCCTATAATTCACCCCTCCACTTT
J: TRBJ1-6
V: TRBV19
size: NA
D: NA
length: 16

CDR3: CASSSDRQETQYF
DNA: TGTGCCAGCAGCTCGGACAGACAAGAGACCCAGTACTTC
J: TRBJ2-5
V: TRBV7-2
size: many
D: NA
length: 13

CDR3: CASSLNRAKADTQYF
DNA: TGTGCCAGCAGCTTAAACCGTGCTAAGGCAGATACGCAGTATTTT
J: TRBJ2-3
V: TRBV7-2
size: many
D: NA
length: 15

CDR3: CASSRGTSGVRNTGELFF
DNA: TGTGCCAGCAGTCGAGGGACTAGCGGAGTACGGAACACCGGGGAGCTGTTTTTT
J: TRBJ2-2
V: TRBV6-2/TRBV6-3
size: few
D: TRBD2
length: 18

CDR3: CASSLVPPADSNSPLHF
DNA: TGTGCCAGCAGCTTAGTGCCCCCGGCAGACAGCAATTCACCCCTCCACTTT
J: TRBJ1-6
V: TRBV7-6
size: many
D: NA
length: 17

CDR3: CASSLDRAVGELFF
DNA: TGTGCCAGCAGCTTAGATAGGGCGGTCGGGGAGCTGTTTTTT
J: TRBJ2-2
V: TRBV11-2
size: NA
D: NA
length: 14

CDR3: CASRWLAAAGELFF
DNA: TGTGCCAGCCGGTGGCTAGCGGCTGCCGGGGAGCTGTTTTTT
J: TRBJ2-2
V: TRBV12-3/TRBV12-4
size: few
D: TRBD2
length: 14

CDR3: CASSLRVRRAAGELFF
DNA: TGTGCCAGCAGTTTGAGAGTTCGGAGGGCCGCCGGGGAGCTGTTTTTT
J: TRBJ2-2
V: TRBV27
size: once
D: NA
length: 16

CDR3: CASSPLEQAGELFF
DNA: TGTGCCAGCTCACCATTGGAGCAGGCCGGGGAGCTGTTTTTT
J: TRBJ2-2
V: TRBV18
size: NA
D: NA
length: 14

CDR3: CASSLGSGQILNSPLHF
DNA: TGTGCCAGCAGCTTAGGAAGTGGACAGATACTTAATTCACCCCTCCACTTT
J: TRBJ1-6
V: TRBV7-9
size: many
D: NA
length: 17

CDR3: CASSQGQQPQHF
DNA: TGTGCCAGCAGTCAGGGGCAGCAGCCCCAGCATTTT
J: TRBJ1-5
V: TRBV3-1
size: NA
D: NA
length: 12

CDR3: CAWSVRGHEQFF
DNA: TGTGCCTGGAGTGTAAGGGGTCATGAGCAGTTCTTC
J: TRBJ2-1
V: TRBV30
size: NA
D: NA
length: 12

CDR3: CASRELMAIRETQYF
DNA: TGTGCCAGCAGGGAACTTATGGCGATTCGAGAGACCCAGTACTTC
J: TRBJ2-5
V: TRBV6-2/TRBV6-3
size: many
D: NA
length: 15

CDR3: CASSPGAGEVEKLFF
DNA: TGTGCCAGCAGCCCAGGGGCAGGGGAGGTCGAAAAACTGTTTTTT
J: TRBJ1-4
V: TRBV7-2
size: many
D: NA
length: 15

CDR3: CASSLSLAGLGTQYF
DNA: TGCGCCAGCAGCTTGAGTCTAGCGGGATTGGGGACGCAGTATTTT
J: TRBJ2-3
V: TRBV5-1
size: NA
D: TRBD2
length: 15

CDR3: CASNQGRSGTDTQYF
DNA: TGTGCCAGCAACCAAGGACGGAGCGGCACAGATACGCAGTATTTT
J: TRBJ2-3
V: TRBV6-2/TRBV6-3
size: few
D: NA
length: 15

CDR3: CAISPAEFSTDTQYF
DNA: TGTGCCATCAGTCCCGCGGAATTTAGCACAGATACGCAGTATTTT
J: TRBJ2-3
V: TRBV10-3
size: NA
D: NA
length: 15

CDR3: CASSIAGTAAFF
DNA: TGTGCCAGTAGTATAGCAGGGACGGCTGCTTTCTTT
J: TRBJ1-1
V: TRBV19
size: few
D: NA
length: 12

CDR3: CASSLSGTLYEQYF
DNA: TGTGCCAGCAGTTTATCCGGGACTCTCTACGAGCAGTACTTC
J: TRBJ2-7
V: TRBV27
size: NA
D: NA
length: 14

CDR3: CASSVSRGTGELFF
DNA: TGTGCCAGCAGCGTTAGCCGAGGCACCGGGGAGCTGTTTTTT
J: TRBJ2-2
V: TRBV7-9
size: many
D: NA
length: 14

CDR3: CASSVGVDPRNIQYF
DNA: TGTGCCAGCAGCGTTGGTGTAGACCCCAGGAACATTCAGTACTTC
J: TRBJ2-4
V: TRBV9
size: few
D: NA
length: 15

CDR3: CSVFIRGYTF
DNA: TGCAGCGTTTTCATCCGAGGCTACACCTTC
J: TRBJ1-2
V: TRBV29-1
size: NA
D: NA
length: 10

CDR3: CASSPRDSLLYTF
DNA: TGTGCCAGCAGTCCCCGGGACAGCCTTCTCTACACCTTC
J: TRBJ1-2
V: TRBV27
size: few
D: TRBD1
length: 13